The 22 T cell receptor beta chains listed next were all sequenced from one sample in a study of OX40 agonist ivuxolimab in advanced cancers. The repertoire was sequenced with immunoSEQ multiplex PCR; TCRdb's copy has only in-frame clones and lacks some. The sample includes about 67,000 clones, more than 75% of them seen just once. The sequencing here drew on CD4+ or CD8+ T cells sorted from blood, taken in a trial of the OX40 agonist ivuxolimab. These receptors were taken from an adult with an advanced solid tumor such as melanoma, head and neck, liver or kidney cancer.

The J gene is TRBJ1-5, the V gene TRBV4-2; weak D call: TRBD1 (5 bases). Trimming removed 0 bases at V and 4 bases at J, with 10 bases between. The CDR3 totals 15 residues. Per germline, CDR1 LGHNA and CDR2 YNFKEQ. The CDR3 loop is CASSQDWQGNQPQHF. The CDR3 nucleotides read TGTGCCAGCAGCCAAGATTGGCAGGGAAATCAGCCCCAGCATTTT.

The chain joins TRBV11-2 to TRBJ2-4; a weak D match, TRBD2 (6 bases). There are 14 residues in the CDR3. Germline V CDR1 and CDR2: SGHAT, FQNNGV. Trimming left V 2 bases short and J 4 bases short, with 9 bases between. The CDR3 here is CASSLRTTKNIQYF. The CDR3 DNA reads TGTGCCAGCAGCTTAAGGACTACTAAAAACATTCAGTACTTC.

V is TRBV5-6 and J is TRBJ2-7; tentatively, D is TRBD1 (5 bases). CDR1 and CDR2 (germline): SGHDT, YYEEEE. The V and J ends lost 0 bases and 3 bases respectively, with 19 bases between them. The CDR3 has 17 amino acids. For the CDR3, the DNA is TGTGCCAGCAGCTTGGGAGACCGGGCCTCAGGGCTCTACGAGCAGTACTTC. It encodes CASSLGDRASGLYEQYF.

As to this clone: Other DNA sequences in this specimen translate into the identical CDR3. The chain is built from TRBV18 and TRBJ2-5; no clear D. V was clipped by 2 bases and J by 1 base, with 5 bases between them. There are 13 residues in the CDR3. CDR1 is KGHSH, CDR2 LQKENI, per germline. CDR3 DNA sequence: TGTGCCAGCTCACCATCGGGCCAAGAGACCCAGTACTTC. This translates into CASSPSGQETQYF. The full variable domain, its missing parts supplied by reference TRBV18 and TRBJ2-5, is NAGVMQNPRHLVRRRGQEARLRCSPMKGHSHVYWYRQLPEEGLKFMVYLQKENIIDESGMPKERFSAEFPKEGPSILRIQQVVRGDSAAYFCASSPSGQETQYFGPGTRLLVL.

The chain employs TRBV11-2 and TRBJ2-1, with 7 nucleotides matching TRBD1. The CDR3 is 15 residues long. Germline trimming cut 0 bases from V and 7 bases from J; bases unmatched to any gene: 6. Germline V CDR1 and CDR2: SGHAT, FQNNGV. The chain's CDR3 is CASSLEGTAFNEQFF. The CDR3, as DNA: TGTGCCAGCAGCTTAGAGGGGACAGCCTTTAATGAGCAGTTCTTC.

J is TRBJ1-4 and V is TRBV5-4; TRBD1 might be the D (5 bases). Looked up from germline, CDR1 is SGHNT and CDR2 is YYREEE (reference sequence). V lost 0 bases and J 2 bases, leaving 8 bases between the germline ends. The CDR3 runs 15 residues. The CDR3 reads CASSLGQGTNEKLFF. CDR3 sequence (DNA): TGTGCCAGCAGCTTGGGCCAGGGTACTAATGAAAAACTGTTTTTT.

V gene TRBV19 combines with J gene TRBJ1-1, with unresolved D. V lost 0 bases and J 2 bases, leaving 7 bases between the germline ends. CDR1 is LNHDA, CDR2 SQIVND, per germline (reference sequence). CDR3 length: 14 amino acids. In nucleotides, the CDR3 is TGTGCCAGTAGTATAGATAAGAGAAACACTGAAGCTTTCTTT. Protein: CASSIDKRNTEAFF.

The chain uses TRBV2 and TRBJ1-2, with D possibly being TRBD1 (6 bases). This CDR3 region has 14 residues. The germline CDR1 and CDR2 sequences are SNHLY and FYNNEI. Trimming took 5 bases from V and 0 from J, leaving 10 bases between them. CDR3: CASSQDRTNYGYTF. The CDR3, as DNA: TGTGCCAGCAGTCAAGACAGGACTAACTATGGCTACACCTTC.

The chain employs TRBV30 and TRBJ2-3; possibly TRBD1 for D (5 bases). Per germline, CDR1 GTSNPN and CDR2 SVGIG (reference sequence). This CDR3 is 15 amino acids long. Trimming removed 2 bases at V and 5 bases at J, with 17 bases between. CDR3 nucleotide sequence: TGTGCCTGGAGTAAGGGAACTCGTCAGGGAGATACGCAGTATTTT. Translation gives CAWSKGTRQGDTQYF.

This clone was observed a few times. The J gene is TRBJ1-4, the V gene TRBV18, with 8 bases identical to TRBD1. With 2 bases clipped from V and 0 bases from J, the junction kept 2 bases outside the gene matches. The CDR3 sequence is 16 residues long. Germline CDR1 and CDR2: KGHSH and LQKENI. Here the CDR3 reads CASSPGQGTTNEKLFF. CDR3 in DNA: TGTGCCAGCTCACCAGGACAGGGCACAACTAATGAAAAACTGTTTTTT.

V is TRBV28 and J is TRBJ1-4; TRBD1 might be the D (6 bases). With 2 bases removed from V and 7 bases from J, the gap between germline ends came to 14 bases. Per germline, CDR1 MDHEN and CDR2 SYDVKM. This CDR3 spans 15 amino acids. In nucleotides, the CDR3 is TGTGCCAGCAGTTTACATCAGCCCAGGGGTGAAAAACTGTTTTTT. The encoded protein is CASSLHQPRGEKLFF.

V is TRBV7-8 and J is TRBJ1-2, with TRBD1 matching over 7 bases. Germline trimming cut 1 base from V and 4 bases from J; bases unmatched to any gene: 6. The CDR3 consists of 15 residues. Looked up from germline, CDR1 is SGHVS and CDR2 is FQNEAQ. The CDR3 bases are TGTGCCAGCAGCTTAGATCGGGACAGTAGCTATGGCTACACCTTC. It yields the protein CASSLDRDSSYGYTF.

The CDR3 protein is CASSPPLGWRGDTGELFF. In DNA, the CDR3 is TGTGCCAGCAGCCCCCCCCTGGGTTGGCGGGGGGACACCGGGGAGCTGTTTTTT. The chain links TRBV7-2 to TRBJ2-2, with 8 nucleotides matching TRBD2. The length of the CDR3 is 18 residues. Per the germline V gene, CDR1 is SGHTA and CDR2 is FQGNSA. V lost 5 bases and J lost 3; bases outside the gene matches: 14. The full variable domain, its missing parts supplied by reference TRBV7-2 and TRBJ2-2, is GAGVSQSPSNKVTEKGKDVELRCDPISGHTALYWYRQSLGQGLEFLIYFQGNSAPDKSGLPSDRFSAERTGGSVSTLTIQRTQQEDSAVYLCASSPPLGWRGDTGELFFGEGSRLTVL.

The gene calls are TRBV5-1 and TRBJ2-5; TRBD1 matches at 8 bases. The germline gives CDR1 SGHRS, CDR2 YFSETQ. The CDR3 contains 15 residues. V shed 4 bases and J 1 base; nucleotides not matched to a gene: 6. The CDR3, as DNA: TGCGCCAGCAGCATTGGACAGGGCGGCCAAGAGACCCAGTACTTC. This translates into CASSIGQGGQETQYF. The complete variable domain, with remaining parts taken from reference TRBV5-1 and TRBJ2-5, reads KAGVTQTPRYLIKTRGQQVTLSCSPISGHRSVSWYQQTPGQGLQFLFEYFSETQRNKGNFPGRFSGRQFSNSRSEMNVSTLELGDSALYLCASSIGQGGQETQYFGPGTRLLVL.

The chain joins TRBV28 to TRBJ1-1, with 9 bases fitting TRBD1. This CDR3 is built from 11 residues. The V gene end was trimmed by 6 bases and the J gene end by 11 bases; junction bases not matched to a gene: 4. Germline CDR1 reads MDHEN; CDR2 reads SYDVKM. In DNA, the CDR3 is TGTGCCAGCAGAAACAGGGGGCTGGCTTTCTTT. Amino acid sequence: CASRNRGLAFF.

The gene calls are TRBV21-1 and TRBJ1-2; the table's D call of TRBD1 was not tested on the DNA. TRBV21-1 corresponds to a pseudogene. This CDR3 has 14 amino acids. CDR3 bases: TGTGCCAGCGGGGACAGGGTATGTGTAGGAGGCTACACCTTC. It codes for CASGDRVCVGGYTF.

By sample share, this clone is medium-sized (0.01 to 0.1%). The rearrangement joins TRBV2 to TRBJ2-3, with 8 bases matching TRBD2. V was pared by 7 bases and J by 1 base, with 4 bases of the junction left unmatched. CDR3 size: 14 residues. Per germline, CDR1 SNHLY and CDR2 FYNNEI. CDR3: CASTFSGGTDTQYF. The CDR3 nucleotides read TGTGCCAGCACTTTTAGCGGGGGCACAGATACGCAGTATTTT.

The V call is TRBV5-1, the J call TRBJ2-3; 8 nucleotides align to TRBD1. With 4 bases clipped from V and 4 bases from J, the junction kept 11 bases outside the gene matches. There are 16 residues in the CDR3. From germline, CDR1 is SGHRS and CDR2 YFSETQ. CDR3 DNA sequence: TGCGCCAGCAGCCCCGGACAGGGTTTTTTTCCAGATACGCAGTATTTT. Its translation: CASSPGQGFFPDTQYF.

Written as DNA, the CDR3 is TGTGCCAGCAGTTTAAAGGACTTCTCCTACGAGCAGTACTTC. This encodes CASSLKDFSYEQYF. The chain joins TRBV27 to TRBJ2-7, with TRBD2 as a possible D gene (5 bases). The CDR3 is made up of 14 amino acids. From germline, CDR1 is MNHEY and CDR2 SMNVEV (reference sequence). Deletions cut 2 bases from V and 0 bases from J, with 8 bases between.

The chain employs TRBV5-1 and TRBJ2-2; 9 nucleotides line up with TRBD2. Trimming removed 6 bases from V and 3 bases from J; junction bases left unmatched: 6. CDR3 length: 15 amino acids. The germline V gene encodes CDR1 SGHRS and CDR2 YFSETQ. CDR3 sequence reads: CASTASGADTGELFF. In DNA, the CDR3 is TGCGCCAGCACCGCTAGCGGGGCTGACACCGGGGAGCTGTTTTTT.

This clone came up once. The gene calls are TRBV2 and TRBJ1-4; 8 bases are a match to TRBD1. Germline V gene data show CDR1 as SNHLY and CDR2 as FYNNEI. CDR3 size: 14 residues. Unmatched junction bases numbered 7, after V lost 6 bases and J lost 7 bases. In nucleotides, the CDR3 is TGTGCCAGCAGGAGGACAGGGAGTAGTGAAAAACTGTTTTTT. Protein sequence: CASRRTGSSEKLFF.

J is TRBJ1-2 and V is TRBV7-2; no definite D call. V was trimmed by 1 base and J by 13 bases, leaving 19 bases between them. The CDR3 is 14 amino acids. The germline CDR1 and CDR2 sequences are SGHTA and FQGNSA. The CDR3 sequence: CASSLGGSVPVSTF. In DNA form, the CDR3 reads TGTGCCAGCAGCTTAGGGGGATCTGTCCCAGTCTCCACCTTC.